This T cell receptor (beta chain) was recorded in a study of T cells in Graves' hyperthyroidism and ophthalmopathy. In the study overall: The blood sample was taken at first diagnosis, before treatment began.

About this clonotype: Its antigen is undetermined.

Study findings and constraints: Before onset, ophthalmopathy was predicted by the model a median around 6 months earlier.

The TCR beta CDR3 regions underwent amplification using RNA transcripts as the source. HTBI primers were employed in a first-round RT-PCR of the TCR CDR3. Each CDR3 protein is one row after TCRdb ran MiXCR on the multiplex PCR reads. The data show about 600,000 distinct CDR3 sequences, approximately 15% seen once. The CDR3 has 13 amino acids. Germline V CDR1 and CDR2: DFQATT, SNEGSKA (reference sequence). V lost 3 bases to trimming and J lost 3 bases; unmatched junction nucleotides: 4. Material: blood. The clonotype was recovered from a woman between 50 and 59 years old with Graves' ophthalmopathy. The genes are TRBV20-1 and TRBJ2-7; the match to TRBD1 covers 8 bases. The CDR3 is CSARLDRGYEQYF. DNA of the CDR3: TGCAGTGCTAGGCTTGACAGGGGCTACGAGCAGTACTTC.